This TCR beta chain was documented in a study of technical replicates of blood from a few donors (dated by TCRdb to the late 2010s). This clone was counted a single time. Its antigen target is currently unknown. No base quality information exists; no much larger clone differs at one position. V lost 6 bases and J lost 5 bases; the stretch between them is 19 bases long. Reading from cysteine to phenylalanine, the CDR3 counts 15 amino acids. Only the CDR3 DNA is retained, 45 bases long and in frame from the first base. From the germline V gene, CDR1 is KGHSH and CDR2 is LQKENI. Receptor amplification or capture employed the immunoSEQ multiplex PCR assay. In TCRdb, the immuneACCESS table is reduced to in-frame sequences with V and J assigned. These tables do not hold every clone; where another copy was compared, an unresolved V gene accounts for under half, and the others remain unexplained. The sample includes about 75,000 clones, with roughly 91% observed a single time. In total, the top ten clones hold under 0.4% of the sample.

The receptor chain draws on TRBV18 and TRBJ1-2; TRBD1 is possibly the D segment (6 matching bases). This sequence was found in a human donor in good health. Some clones in this sample may be carry-over from other donors' samples. Material: T cells isolated from PBMCs. CDR3 sequence: CASSLTRQDKYGYTF. The DNA sequence is as follows: TGTGCCAGCTCCCTTACTCGACAGGACAAATATGGCTACACCTTC. Full variable domain (CDR3 extended with the reference TRBV18 and TRBJ1-2 proteins): NAGVMQNPRHLVRRRGQEARLRCSPMKGHSHVYWYRQLPEEGLKFMVYLQKENIIDESGMPKERFSAEFPKEGPSILRIQQVVRGDSAAYFCASSLTRQDKYGYTFGSGTRLTVV.